This T cell receptor beta chain emerged from a study of Ad26.COV2.S vaccination and SARS-CoV-2 variants. Clones were read by immunoSEQ multiplex PCR, and TCRdb kept only the in-frame ones, dropping some. The sample yields roughly 700,000 clones, approximately 88% seen once. With respect to this clone: The antigen remains undetermined.

Whole-study findings and limits: Individuals receiving vaccine had higher spike-specific TCR breadth than placebo recipients did.

As to treatment: some 20 received Ad26.COV2.S at low or high dose, single or two shots; roughly five received placebo; per-sample allocation not given. After the first vaccine or placebo injection, samples were drawn on day 63. This clonotype was obtained from a person aged 18-65 years who received the Ad26.COV2.S COVID-19 vaccine or a placebo. The sequences come from peripheral blood, collected in a trial of Ad26.COV2.S vaccine versus placebo.

The CDR3 DNA reads as TGCGCCAGCAGCCCGGGACTAGCGGGGAATGGAGAGCAGTACTTC. Translating it yields CASSPGLAGNGEQYF. The V and J genes are TRBV5-1 and TRBJ2-7; TRBD2 agrees at 13 bases. V dropped 4 bases and J dropped 7; count of bases not matched to a gene: 8. The CDR3 loop spans 15 amino acids. Germline values: CDR1 SGHRS, CDR2 YFSETQ.